The T cell receptor (beta chain) under discussion was sequenced for a study of metastatic and nonmetastatic thyroid tumors. On the study more broadly: Thyroid patients, malignant and benign, had repertoires compared across blood and tumor or nodule tissue.

No patient had received any treatment before thyroid surgery. This clone was found a few times. The CDR3 is 13 residues long. Per the germline V gene, CDR1 is GTSNPN and CDR2 is SVGIG (reference sequence). V was trimmed by 3 bases and J by 4 bases, leaving 10 bases between them. TCRdb redid the clone calls on the PCR reads using MiXCR. The top ten clones hold 8.8% of a sample with under 100,000 clones, 8.6% of them seen once. This sequence originates from a female donor with papillary thyroid cancer or a benign thyroid nodule (not recorded which). Some clones in this sample may be carry-over from other donors' samples. The chain carries TRBV30 and TRBJ1-5; D not resolved. The sequenced material came from blood. CDR3 protein: CAWSLGSNQPQHF. The CDR3, as DNA: TGTGCCTGGAGCCTTGGCAGTAATCAGCCCCAGCATTTT.